This T cell receptor (beta chain) was recovered during a study of Graves' ophthalmopathy and Graves' hyperthyroidism. Amplified TCR beta CDR3 regions were obtained using RNA transcripts as template. The authors performed first-round RT-PCR with HTBI primers and then a second-round multiplex PCR. TCRdb redid the calling of the multiplex PCR reads with MiXCR, one entry per CDR3 protein. The repertoire includes 580,000 or so distinct CDR3 sequences, 39% of them detected once, and 3.5% to 4.5% sits in the top ten. Germline CDR1 SQVTM, CDR2 ANQGSEA. The CDR3 covers 11 residues. The V end was cut by 3 bases, the J end by 5 bases, with 7 bases between.

Sequenced: peripheral blood or thyroid tissue (not recorded which). The receptor comes from an adult man with Graves' hyperthyroidism. The rearrangement uses TRBV29-1 and TRBJ1-2; D is undetermined. The CDR3 DNA sequence: TGCAGCGTTGAGGGCCGGTATGGCTACACCTTC. As protein: CSVEGRYGYTF.